This T cell receptor (beta chain) was obtained from a study of T cell clusters in autoimmune cytopenias. Points from the study as a whole: TRB repertoire shifts in secondary cytopenia and chronic lymphocytic leukemia mostly reflected lymphoma, not autoimmunity. Physiological T cell clusters of healthy donors were apparently absent in primary autoimmune cytopenia patients.

Notes on this clonotype: What it recognizes is unknown.

Multiplex touch-down PCR amplified TRB using TRB-A and TRB-B pools in one tube. From the multiplex PCR reads, TCRdb lists one entry per CDR3 protein and no DNA. The sample table sets out approximately 5,300 distinct CDR3 sequences. Each sample's input was 250 ng genomic DNA, some 38,000 genome equivalents. In germline, CDR1 is MNHNS, CDR2 SASEGT. The CDR3 extends over 11 amino acids. This sample was shared with a second study, whose subject was T cell repertoires in aging, cancer and after chemotherapy. As reported in that work: Loss of evenness, beyond lost richness, contributed to age-related TCR diversity decline in cancer patients. Rebound thymic output was suggested by rising median generation probability during chemotherapy in each cancer cohort.

The chain is built from TRBV6-1 and TRBJ1-2; without DNA, the TCRdb call of TRBD1 cannot be checked. Sample: peripheral blood. The receptor was derived from a human donor in good health. CDR3 loop: CASFQGYGYTF.